The next 16 T cell receptor beta chains were all read from a single sample in a study of blood T cell repertoires in COVID-19. Here immunoSEQ multiplex PCR was the method, and the copy in TCRdb shows in-frame clones only, minus some. The table has about 260,000 clones, 88% seen once. Source material: peripheral blood. These TCRs come from a human donor in a cohort sampled during active COVID-19.

V usage is TRBV6-6 and J usage is TRBJ2-7; 7 positions match TRBD1. CDR3 length equals 16 residues. J gave up 5 bases and V 4 bases, and 14 bases lay outside the gene matches. CDR1 is MNHNY, CDR2 SVGAGI, per germline (reference sequence). The CDR3 reads CASSSSDRDSRHEQYF. DNA of the CDR3: TGTGCCAGCAGTTCCTCAGACCGGGACAGTCGGCACGAGCAGTACTTC.

This clone appeared many times. Germline is not matched at one junction end, which may reflect a read error. This chain joins TRBV20-1 and TRBJ2-7, with 9 positions matching TRBD2. CDR1 DFQATT and CDR2 SNEGSKA come from the germline V gene (reference sequence). This CDR3 region has 11 residues. CDR3 amino acids: CSPSGNYEQYF. For the CDR3, the DNA is TGCAGTCCTAGCGGGAACTACGAGCAGTACTTC.

The CDR3 region is CASSGGHGKDSQYF. The CDR3 DNA is TGCGCCAGCAGCGGGGGACACGGGAAGGACTCCCAGTACTTC. The chain is built from TRBV5-1 and TRBJ2-5, with D possibly matching TRBD1 (6 bases). This CDR3 contains 14 residues. The germline V gene has CDR1 SGHRS and CDR2 YFSETQ. V was clipped by 4 bases and J by 9 bases, with 19 bases between them.

For the CDR3, the DNA is TGTGCCAGCAGTTCCACGAGGCACGAGCAGTACTTC. Translating gives CASSSTRHEQYF. The chain has TRBV27 and TRBJ2-7; D is unclear. This CDR3 comprises 12 residues. The germline CDR1 and CDR2 sequences are MNHEY and SMNVEV (reference sequence). The V end was cut by 4 bases, the J end by 5 bases, with 9 bases between.

As regards this clone: The DNA is left out, because the CDR3 cannot be placed on it with certainty; the CDR3 is given as TCRdb lists it. The chain carries TRBV13 and TRBJ2-3; TRBD2 is the table's D call, not checked against the DNA. The CDR3 spans 12 amino acids, including both terminal residues. The germline V gene encodes CDR1 PRHDT and CDR2 FYEKMQ (reference sequence). CDR3 region: CASSFGLGAKYF.

The CDR3 spells CASSTPGGYEQYF. CDR3 nucleotides: TGCGCCAGCAGCACCCCCGGGGGTTATGAGCAGTACTTC. The V and J genes are TRBV5-1 and TRBJ2-7; TRBD2 might be the D (6 bases). This CDR3 has 13 residues. V was cut by 4 bases and J by 7 bases, with 15 bases left in between. Germline V CDR1 and CDR2: SGHRS, YFSETQ.

This chain links TRBV11-2 with TRBJ2-6; D may be TRBD2 (5 bases). Looked up from germline, CDR1 is SGHAT and CDR2 is FQNNGV. V was clipped by 5 bases and J by 4 bases, with 9 bases between them. The CDR3 runs to 14 residues. The CDR3 nucleotides read TGTGCCAGCAGCCGGGAAATGGGGGCCAACGTCCTGACTTTC. Its protein product is CASSREMGANVLTF.

V usage is TRBV5-6 and J usage is TRBJ1-3; TRBD1 agrees at 7 bases. The length of the CDR3 is 16 residues. Germline V gene data show CDR1 as SGHDT and CDR2 as YYEEEE. Trimming cost V 0 bases and J 0 bases; bases outside gene matches: 3. CDR3 in DNA: TGTGCCAGCAGCTTGGACAGGGGACACTCTGGAAACACCATATATTTT. This sequence encodes CASSLDRGHSGNTIYF.

V is TRBV4-3 and J is TRBJ2-7; TRBD1 is a possible D gene (6 bases). From germline, CDR1 is LGHNA and CDR2 YSLEER. The CDR3 totals 16 residues. Trimming stripped 6 bases from V and 2 bases from J, with 20 bases between. CDR3 in amino acids: CASSRNTGWEAYEQYF. Here the CDR3 DNA reads TGCGCCAGCAGTCGAAATACAGGGTGGGAAGCCTACGAGCAGTACTTC.

The genes are TRBV10-3 and TRBJ1-4; no clear D. Trimming removed 10 bases at V and 2 bases at J, with 14 bases between. Germline loops: CDR1 ENHRY, CDR2 SYGVKD. The CDR3 consists of 14 residues. The CDR3 loop is CATLARLTNEKLFF. The CDR3 nucleotides read TGTGCCACTTTGGCCCGTCTTACTAATGAAAAACTGTTTTTT.

This clone was observed once. V usage is TRBV3-1 (or the pseudogene TRBV3-2) and J usage is TRBJ1-1; a possible D gene is TRBD1 (5 bases). The CDR3 is 14 residues long. V lost 1 base and J lost 4, with 10 bases in between. Germline-derived CDR1 and CDR2 are LGHDT and YNNKEL (reference sequence). CDR3 amino acids: CASSQVGGGTEAFF. The CDR3 DNA follows: TGTGCCAGCAGCCAAGTCGGGGGAGGCACTGAAGCTTTCTTT.

The chain joins TRBV10-3 to TRBJ2-5; possible D gene TRBD1, 5 bases. CDR1 and CDR2 (germline): ENHRY, SYGVKD. Trimming cost V 2 bases and J 4 bases, with 11 bases left between them. The CDR3 runs 14 residues. CDR3 loop: CAISEGALTETQYF. CDR3 DNA sequence: TGTGCCATCAGTGAGGGGGCGCTTACAGAGACCCAGTACTTC.

The rearrangement links TRBV27 to TRBJ2-1; a possible D gene is TRBD1 (5 bases). Trimming left V 7 bases short and J 2 bases short, with 21 bases between. Germline CDR1 MNHEY, CDR2 SMNVEV (reference sequence). The CDR3 runs to 17 residues. As DNA, the CDR3 is TGTGCCAGCAAACTCCGCCAGGGTCGGTCGCCCTACAATGAGCAGTTCTTC. Translated: CASKLRQGRSPYNEQFF.

The J gene is TRBJ2-5, the V gene TRBV25-1; D might be TRBD1 (5 bases). Between the trimmed V and J ends, which lost 6 bases and 5 bases, there was a span of 16 bases. This CDR3 contains 14 residues. Germline V gene lookup returns CDR1 MGHDK and CDR2 SYGVNS. CDR3 protein: CASSADRYLETQYF. For the CDR3, the DNA is TGTGCCAGCAGCGCCGACAGATACCTGGAGACCCAGTACTTC.

V gene TRBV4-2 combines with J gene TRBJ1-4, with 8 bases matching TRBD1. The germline CDR1 and CDR2 sequences are LGHNA and YNFKEQ. This CDR3 contains 18 residues. V was clipped by 3 bases and J by 0 bases; unmatched bases: 9. The CDR3 protein is CASSHEPGQESTNEKLFF. DNA for the CDR3: TGTGCCAGCAGCCACGAGCCGGGACAGGAGTCAACTAATGAAAAACTGTTTTTT.

This clone was detected only once. V and J are TRBV7-9 and TRBJ1-1, with D perhaps matching TRBD1 (5 bases). The CDR3 is 11 residues long. Germline V gene data show CDR1 as SEHNR and CDR2 as FQNEAQ (reference sequence). The V end was cut by 1 base, the J end by 9 bases, with 6 bases between. The CDR3 DNA is TGTGCCAGCAGCTTAGGACAGAAAGCTTTCTTT. Amino acids: CASSLGQKAFF.